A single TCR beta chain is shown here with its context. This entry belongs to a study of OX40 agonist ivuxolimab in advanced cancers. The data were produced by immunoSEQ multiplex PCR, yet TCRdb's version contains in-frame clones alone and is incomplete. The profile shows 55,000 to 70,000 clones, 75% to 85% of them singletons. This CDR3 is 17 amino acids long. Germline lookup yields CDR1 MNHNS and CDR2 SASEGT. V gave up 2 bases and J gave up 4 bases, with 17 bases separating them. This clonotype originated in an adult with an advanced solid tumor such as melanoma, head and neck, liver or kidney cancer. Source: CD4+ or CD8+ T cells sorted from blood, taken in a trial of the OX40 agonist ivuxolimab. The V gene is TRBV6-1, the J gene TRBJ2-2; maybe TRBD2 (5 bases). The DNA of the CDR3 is TGTGCCAGCAGTGAATTGAGCGGCCGGGCAGGCACCGGGGAGCTGTTTTTT. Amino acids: CASSELSGRAGTGELFF.